These 26 T cell receptor beta chains came from one sample sequenced in a study of T cells after posttransplantation cyclophosphamide. Cells defined as naive were viable CD3+CD4+ or CD3+CD8+ and CCR7+CD45RA+CD45RO-CD95-CD27+CD28+. Method: immunoSEQ multiplex PCR; TCRdb's copy keeps in-frame clones and lacks some. The table lists about 20,000 clones, approximately 98% of them singletons. Sequenced input: naive CD4+ T cells sorted from PBMCs. All receptors come from a man in his forties in good health, CMV-negative, and a related stem cell transplant donor.

The chain couples TRBV6-6 to TRBJ1-3, with D perhaps matching TRBD1 (5 bases). CDR3 length equals 14 residues. The germline V gene encodes CDR1 MNHNY and CDR2 SVGAGI (reference sequence). The V and J ends lost 6 bases and 5 bases respectively, with 14 bases between them. The CDR3 nucleotides read TGTGCCAGCAGCAGGGATGAACGCAGAAACACCATATATTTT. As protein: CASSRDERRNTIYF.

The rearrangement links TRBV5-5 to TRBJ1-1; TRBD1 might be the D (6 bases). The length of the CDR3 is 14 residues. V lost 3 bases and J 4 bases, leaving 13 bases between the germline ends. Germline CDR1 SGHKS, CDR2 YYEKEE (reference sequence). The CDR3 is CASSWEGGSTEAFF. The CDR3 DNA is TGTGCCAGCAGCTGGGAGGGGGGGAGCACTGAAGCTTTCTTT.

The chain links TRBV29-1 to TRBJ1-1; 10 bases map to TRBD1. Germline loops: CDR1 SQVTM, CDR2 ANQGSEA. This CDR3 contains 13 residues. The V segment lost 6 bases and the J segment 6 bases; nucleotides outside the gene matches: 7. The CDR3 DNA follows: TGCAGCGTCATTCTCGGACAGGGGGCTGAAGCTTTCTTT. Protein product: CSVILGQGAEAFF.

The chain couples TRBV18 to TRBJ2-2; 8 nucleotides match TRBD1. Germline CDR1 is KGHSH and CDR2 is LQKENI. Losses at the gene ends were 6 bases for V and 3 bases for J; bases not matched to a gene: 6. The CDR3 runs to 15 residues. Here the CDR3 DNA reads TGTGCCAGCTCGGACGGACAGGGCTACACCGGGGAGCTGTTTTTT. The encoded protein is CASSDGQGYTGELFF.

The CDR3: CSVGGRGGLADEQYF. CDR3 coding DNA: TGCAGCGTTGGGGGCAGGGGCGGACTAGCGGACGAGCAGTACTTC. The chain is built from TRBV29-1 and TRBJ2-7; 10 bases are shared with TRBD2. Trimming cost V 4 bases and J 5 bases; bases outside gene matches: 11. CDR1 is SQVTM and CDR2 is ANQGSEA in the germline V gene. The CDR3 consists of 15 residues.

The chain employs TRBV28 and TRBJ1-5, with TRBD1 matching 9 bases. The CDR3 totals 15 residues. With 3 bases clipped from V and 6 bases from J, the junction kept 6 bases outside the gene matches. Per germline, CDR1 MDHEN and CDR2 SYDVKM. CDR3 loop: CASSFQTGGGQPQHF. CDR3 bases: TGTGCCAGCAGTTTTCAGACAGGGGGAGGTCAGCCCCAGCATTTT.

The chain uses TRBV30 and TRBJ1-2, with a possible D match to TRBD1 (5 bases). The CDR3 has 15 residues. V lost 0 bases, J lost 3 bases, and 14 bases lay in between. CDR1 and CDR2 from the germline V gene are GTSNPN and SVGIG (reference sequence). The CDR3 here is CAWSVPGRAYYGYTF. The DNA for the CDR3 is TGTGCCTGGAGTGTACCCGGCAGGGCGTACTATGGCTACACCTTC.

This chain connects TRBV28 to TRBJ1-6; D is possibly TRBD1 (6 bases). This CDR3 contains 15 residues. The V end lost 6 bases, the J end lost 7 bases, and 16 bases lay between the germline ends. Germline-derived CDR1 and CDR2 are MDHEN and SYDVKM. Here the CDR3 reads CASRGQTEINSPLHF. The CDR3 DNA follows: TGTGCCAGCAGAGGACAGACAGAGATAAATTCACCCCTCCACTTT. Together with reference TRBV28 and TRBJ1-6, the CDR3 gives the full variable domain: DVKVTQSSRYLVKRTGEKVFLECVQDMDHENMFWYRQDPGLGLRLIYFSYDVKMKEKGDIPEGYSVSREKKERFSLILESASTNQTSMYLCASRGQTEINSPLHFGNGTRLTVT.

The chain carries TRBV10-3 and TRBJ2-1, with 7 bases aligning to TRBD2. V gave up 5 bases and J gave up 10 bases; unmatched junction bases: 8. This CDR3 spans 13 amino acids. Germline V gives CDR1 ENHRY, CDR2 SYGVKD. The DNA for the CDR3 is TGTGCCATCAGTCCCAGGGAGGGAGGCGAGCAGTTCTTC. Its translation is CAISPREGGEQFF.

The rearrangement links TRBV19 to TRBJ1-1; 9 bases line up with TRBD1. This CDR3 has 16 amino acids. V lost 8 bases and J lost 3; bases outside the gene matches: 13. Germline CDR1 is LNHDA and CDR2 is SQIVND (reference sequence). For the CDR3, the DNA is TGTGCCAGTTCTGGGGCCTTGGGACAGGGCCACACTGAAGCTTTCTTT. Protein: CASSGALGQGHTEAFF.

CDR3 protein: CATSRTRQLSSSGANVLTF. The CDR3 region has the DNA TGTGCCACCAGCCGGACCAGACAGCTATCATCCTCTGGGGCCAACGTCCTGACTTTC. V gene TRBV15 combines with J gene TRBJ2-6; TRBD1 is a possible D gene (5 bases). Trimming took 5 bases from V and 0 from J, leaving 20 bases between them. The V gene's germline CDR1 is LNHNV and CDR2 YYDKDF (reference sequence). The CDR3 length is 19 residues.

This clone has just one count. The chain is built from TRBV29-1 and TRBJ1-4, with D maybe TRBD1 (6 bases). Germline V lookup: CDR1 SQVTM, CDR2 ANQGSEA. V gave up 5 bases and J gave up 4 bases, with 8 bases separating them. The CDR3 has 12 residues. The CDR3 DNA reads TGCAGCGTTCTCAGGGGTAATGAAAAACTGTTTTTT. Residues: CSVLRGNEKLFF.

The rearrangement links TRBV2 to TRBJ2-5; D unresolved. The germline V gene has CDR1 SNHLY and CDR2 FYNNEI. There are 14 residues in the CDR3. The V end lost 4 bases, the J end lost 1 base, and 10 bases lay between the germline ends. The DNA for the CDR3 is TGTGCCAGCAGTGTGGAGCAGCCCCAAGAGACCCAGTACTTC. Translated, it gives CASSVEQPQETQYF.

This chain joins TRBV19 and TRBJ1-1; 7 bases line up with TRBD1. The germline V gene has CDR1 LNHDA and CDR2 SQIVND (reference sequence). This CDR3 has 13 residues. With 7 bases clipped from V and 1 base from J, the junction kept 3 bases outside the gene matches. CDR3 residues: CASNQGGNTEAFF. The CDR3 region has the DNA TGTGCCAGTAACCAGGGGGGGAACACTGAAGCTTTCTTT.

This clone was counted a few times. The chain is built from TRBV7-3 and TRBJ2-2, with D unclear. CDR1 is SGHTA and CDR2 is FQGTGA in the germline V gene. The CDR3 runs to 14 residues. The V and J ends lost 5 bases and 5 bases respectively, with 12 bases between them. The CDR3 protein is CASSPEVITGELFF. Written as DNA, the CDR3 is TGTGCCAGCAGCCCAGAGGTTATTACCGGGGAGCTGTTTTTT.

V is TRBV7-2 and J is TRBJ2-1, with 8 bases matching TRBD1. The junction had 8 bases not matched to a gene; V was cut back by 4 bases and J by 9 bases. Germline V lookup: CDR1 SGHTA, CDR2 FQGNSA. This CDR3 is built from 14 residues. The CDR3 sequence is CASSYDRGPIEQFF. CDR3 nucleotides: TGTGCCAGCAGCTACGACAGGGGACCCATTGAGCAGTTCTTC.

The chain employs TRBV18 and TRBJ2-6; D might be TRBD1 (6 bases). The V end was cut by 0 bases, the J end by 0 bases, with 15 bases between. CDR1 KGHSH and CDR2 LQKENI come from the germline V gene. The CDR3 runs 19 residues. The CDR3 loop is CASSPPGVQGTSGANVLTF. CDR3 nucleotides: TGTGCCAGCTCACCACCGGGGGTGCAGGGGACCTCTGGGGCCAACGTCCTGACTTTC.

This clone was found once. This rearrangement joins TRBV6-5 to TRBJ2-1; D might be TRBD1 (5 bases). Between the trimmed V and J ends, which lost 1 base and 0 bases, there was a span of 10 bases. This CDR3 has 16 amino acids. Germline assignment: CDR1 MNHEY and CDR2 SVGAGI. The DNA for the CDR3 is TGTGCCAGCAGTTACTTAGCTACAGGCTCCTACAATGAGCAGTTCTTC. As protein: CASSYLATGSYNEQFF.

This clone was recorded only once. The J gene is TRBJ2-1, the V gene TRBV29-1; 7 bases fit TRBD2. The germline V gene encodes CDR1 SQVTM and CDR2 ANQGSEA. The ends lost 6 bases at V and 0 bases at J; junction bases unmatched: 11. The CDR3 length is 16 residues. The DNA of the CDR3 is TGCAGCGTCTCTCTTGGGGGGACTACCTCCTACAATGAGCAGTTCTTC. Its protein product is CSVSLGGTTSYNEQFF.

The CDR3 here is CASSPIGYNEQFF. Written as DNA, the CDR3 is TGTGCCAGCTCACCTATCGGGTACAATGAGCAGTTCTTC. The V call is TRBV18, the J call TRBJ2-1, with D unclear. Between the trimmed V and J ends, which lost 3 bases and 4 bases, there was a span of 7 bases. The germline CDR1 and CDR2 sequences are KGHSH and LQKENI. This CDR3 has 13 amino acids.

The CDR3 spells CASTEGGNYGYTF. CDR3 bases: TGTGCCAGCACCGAGGGCGGCAACTATGGCTACACCTTC. This chain connects TRBV2 to TRBJ1-2; D gene ambiguous. The germline V and J ends were trimmed by 7 bases and 2 bases, with 11 bases remaining between them. This CDR3 has 13 residues. Germline CDR1 is SNHLY and CDR2 is FYNNEI.

In this sample, this clone turned up once. This rearrangement joins TRBV27 to TRBJ2-1, with 15 bases aligning to TRBD2. The CDR3 consists of 18 residues. Germline V gene lookup returns CDR1 MNHEY and CDR2 SMNVEV (reference sequence). Losses at the gene ends were 6 bases for V and 2 bases for J; bases not matched to a gene: 8. In nucleotides, the CDR3 is TGTGCCAGCAGCTCCGGACTAGCGGGAGGGCCCCCCTACAATGAGCAGTTCTTC. It specifies CASSSGLAGGPPYNEQFF.

The gene calls are TRBV5-1 and TRBJ2-5, with 7 bases aligning to TRBD2. CDR1 SGHRS and CDR2 YFSETQ come from the germline V gene. Germline trimming cut 0 bases from V and 3 bases from J; bases unmatched to any gene: 5. CDR3 size: 15 residues. DNA of the CDR3: TGCGCCAGCAGCTTGGCCGGGACTAACAAAGAGACCCAGTACTTC. This encodes CASSLAGTNKETQYF.

The chain couples TRBV7-3 to TRBJ2-3, with 10 bases aligning to TRBD2. Looked up from germline, CDR1 is SGHTA and CDR2 is FQGTGA. This CDR3 is 14 amino acids long. J gave up 6 bases and V 4 bases, and 4 bases lay outside the gene matches. The CDR3 nucleotides are TGTGCCAGCAGCTCAGGGACTAGCGCCGATACGCAGTATTTT. Translated: CASSSGTSADTQYF.

The rearrangement links TRBV5-6 to TRBJ2-4, with D possibly matching TRBD1 (5 bases). CDR3 length: 18 amino acids. Germline V gives CDR1 SGHDT, CDR2 YYEEEE. Deletions cut 4 bases from V and 8 bases from J, with 28 bases between. In DNA form, the CDR3 reads TGTGCCAGCAGCCCTAAATCTGGGGCAGGGTATAATTGGCACATTCAGTACTTC. Its protein product is CASSPKSGAGYNWHIQYF.

J is TRBJ2-1 and V is TRBV5-4; 11 bases line up with TRBD2. Germline V gene sequence: CDR1 SGHNT, CDR2 YYREEE (reference sequence). The CDR3 spans 16 residues. The junction had 9 bases not matched to a gene; V was cut back by 6 bases and J by 4 bases. Here the CDR3 DNA reads TGTGCCAGCATATCCGGGGGGACTAGCGGTTACAATGAGCAGTTCTTC. This translates into CASISGGTSGYNEQFF.